Listed below are T cell receptor beta chains from one sample, sequenced in a study of blood T cell repertoires in COVID-19. Repertoires were generated with immunoSEQ multiplex PCR, while TCRdb's copy carries only in-frame clones and drops some. The data hold roughly 150,000 clones, with 85% observed a single time. Source material: peripheral blood. Receptors were obtained from a woman aged 55 to 70 with COVID-19, enrolled during active disease. Each CDR3 is given with its conserved first and last residue. A D gene is named only where the DNA matches it firmly. The listing skips clone size in some rows; elsewhere it reads once, few, many or a size class.

D gene	J gene	clone size	V gene	CDR3 protein	CDR3 DNA
.	TRBJ2-7	few	TRBV5-1	CASSLYPGLEGAYEQYF	TGCGCCAGCAGCTTATACCCAGGCCTCGAGGGGGCCTACGAGCAGTACTTC
TRBD1	TRBJ2-2	.	TRBV19	CASSIIGTGGPGELFF	TGTGCCAGTAGTATAATAGGGACAGGGGGCCCCGGGGAGCTGTTTTTT
.	TRBJ1-1	.	TRBV19	CASSIRGPNTEAFF	TGTGCCAGTAGTATTCGTGGGCCGAACACTGAAGCTTTCTTT
.	TRBJ1-1	.	TRBV24-1	CATSDLETGVNTEAFF	TGTGCCACCAGTGATTTGGAGACAGGCGTGAACACTGAAGCTTTCTTT
.	TRBJ1-1	.	TRBV9	CASSPSPGDTEAFF	TGTGCCAGCAGCCCCAGTCCGGGGGACACTGAAGCTTTCTTT
.	TRBJ1-2	.	TRBV7-9	CASSLGVNGYTF	TGTGCCAGCAGCTTAGGCGTGAATGGCTACACCTTC
.	TRBJ2-3	.	TRBV5-1	CASRTLQSTDTQYF	TGCGCCAGCCGGACTCTTCAAAGCACAGATACGCAGTATTTT
.	TRBJ1-1	.	TRBV20-1	CSAPRGKAFF	TGCAGTGCCCCCCGGGGTAAAGCTTTCTTT
TRBD1	TRBJ1-2	.	TRBV9	CASSETGTANYGYTF	TGTGCCAGCAGTGAAACAGGGACAGCTAACTATGGCTACACCTTC
.	TRBJ1-1	.	TRBV6-2/TRBV6-3	CASSDLGGADTEAFF	TGTGCCAGCAGTGACCTGGGGGGGGCGGACACTGAAGCTTTCTTT
.	TRBJ1-3	.	TRBV5-1	CASSYDIPSGNTIYF	TGCGCCAGCAGCTATGACATTCCCTCTGGAAACACCATATATTTT
TRBD1	TRBJ1-1	.	TRBV29-1	CSVGQGFNTEAFF	TGCAGCGTGGGACAGGGATTCAACACTGAAGCTTTCTTT
TRBD1	TRBJ2-7	.	TRBV19	CASSPGTGPYEQYF	TGTGCCAGTAGTCCCGGGACAGGCCCTTACGAGCAGTACTTC
.	TRBJ1-4	.	TRBV2	CASYERNEKLFF	TGTGCCAGCTACGAGCGTAATGAAAAACTGTTTTTT
TRBD2	TRBJ2-3	.	TRBV10-1	CASSEGRGSTDTQYF	TGCGCCAGCAGTGAGGGGAGGGGTAGCACAGATACGCAGTATTTT
TRBD1	TRBJ1-4	.	TRBV5-8	CASSPGQAWTNEKLFF	TGTGCCAGCAGCCCCGGACAGGCATGGACTAATGAAAAACTGTTTTTT
.	TRBJ1-4	.	TRBV18	CASSRTDSSNEKLFF	TGTGCCAGCTCCCGAACAGACAGCTCAAATGAAAAACTGTTTTTT